Below, one TCR beta chain is given with its context. The data stem from a study of blood T cell repertoires in COVID-19. Study summary: Sites in the United States, Italy and Spain provided acute and convalescent COVID-19 samples. PBMCs, B-cell-depleted T cells, or T cells were the source of the cDNA or gDNA that made up the material.

In the original processing: Quantification of nucleated cells was approximated via reference gene primer amplification. TCRdb keeps only in-frame clones here, not all; method: immunoSEQ multiplex PCR. For V, J and clone size, that table is used; D and trimming come from the DNA. The top ten hold roughly 5.6% of the sample, which has 98,000 or so clones, roughly 90% seen once. Germline CDR1 reads MGHRA; CDR2 reads YSYEKL. V dropped 0 bases and J dropped 1; count of bases not matched to a gene: 5. There are 16 residues in the CDR3. The source of this sequence is a human donor in a cohort sampled during active COVID-19. The V and J genes are TRBV4-1 and TRBJ1-1; 7 bases agree with TRBD1. Input material: peripheral blood. The DNA for the CDR3 is TGCGCCAGCAGCCAAGATCGGGGGACAGCGAACACTGAAGCTTTCTTT. Its protein product is CASSQDRGTANTEAFF.